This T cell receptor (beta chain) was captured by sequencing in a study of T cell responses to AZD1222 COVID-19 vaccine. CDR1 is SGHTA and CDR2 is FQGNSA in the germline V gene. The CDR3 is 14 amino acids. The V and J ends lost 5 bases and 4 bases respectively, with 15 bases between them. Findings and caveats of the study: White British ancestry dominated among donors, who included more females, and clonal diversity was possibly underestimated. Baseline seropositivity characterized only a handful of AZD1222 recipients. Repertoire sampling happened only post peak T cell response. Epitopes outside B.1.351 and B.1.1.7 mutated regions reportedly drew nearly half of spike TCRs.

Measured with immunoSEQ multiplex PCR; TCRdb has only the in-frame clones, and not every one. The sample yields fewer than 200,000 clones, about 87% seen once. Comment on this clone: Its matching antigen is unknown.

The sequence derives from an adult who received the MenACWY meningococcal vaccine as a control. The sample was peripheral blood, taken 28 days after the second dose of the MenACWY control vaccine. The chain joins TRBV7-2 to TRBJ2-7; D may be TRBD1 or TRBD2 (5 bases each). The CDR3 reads CASSPGPKNYEQYF. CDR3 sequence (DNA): TGTGCCAGCAGCCCGGGACCAAAGAATTACGAGCAGTACTTC.